The subject of this entry is one T cell receptor (beta chain). The sample belongs to a study of blood T cell repertoires in COVID-19. Background on the study: COVID-19 samples from acute and convalescent phases originated in the United States, Italy and Spain. PBMCs, B-cell-depleted T cells, or T cells provided the cDNA or gDNA that made up the material.

The CDR3 covers 19 residues. The germline CDR1 and CDR2 sequences are SGHVS and FQNEAQ. With 3 bases clipped from V and 0 bases from J, the junction kept 6 bases outside the gene matches. Methods used by the authors: Estimated nucleated cell counts came from reference gene primer amplification. Libraries were prepared by immunoSEQ multiplex PCR; TCRdb keeps only in-frame clonotypes and omits some of them. The V and J calls and clone size come from that table; D and trimming were worked out from the DNA. This sample has around 170,000 clones, with roughly 83% found just once. This rearrangement joins TRBV7-8 to TRBJ2-3, with 16 bases fitting TRBD2. The specimen sequenced was peripheral blood. The receptor comes from a woman aged 60-70 years with acute or convalescent COVID-19. Here the CDR3 DNA reads TGTGCCAGCAGCTTGGGACTAGCGGGGGGGCCACGGAGCACAGATACGCAGTATTTT. Translated, it gives CASSLGLAGGPRSTDTQYF.